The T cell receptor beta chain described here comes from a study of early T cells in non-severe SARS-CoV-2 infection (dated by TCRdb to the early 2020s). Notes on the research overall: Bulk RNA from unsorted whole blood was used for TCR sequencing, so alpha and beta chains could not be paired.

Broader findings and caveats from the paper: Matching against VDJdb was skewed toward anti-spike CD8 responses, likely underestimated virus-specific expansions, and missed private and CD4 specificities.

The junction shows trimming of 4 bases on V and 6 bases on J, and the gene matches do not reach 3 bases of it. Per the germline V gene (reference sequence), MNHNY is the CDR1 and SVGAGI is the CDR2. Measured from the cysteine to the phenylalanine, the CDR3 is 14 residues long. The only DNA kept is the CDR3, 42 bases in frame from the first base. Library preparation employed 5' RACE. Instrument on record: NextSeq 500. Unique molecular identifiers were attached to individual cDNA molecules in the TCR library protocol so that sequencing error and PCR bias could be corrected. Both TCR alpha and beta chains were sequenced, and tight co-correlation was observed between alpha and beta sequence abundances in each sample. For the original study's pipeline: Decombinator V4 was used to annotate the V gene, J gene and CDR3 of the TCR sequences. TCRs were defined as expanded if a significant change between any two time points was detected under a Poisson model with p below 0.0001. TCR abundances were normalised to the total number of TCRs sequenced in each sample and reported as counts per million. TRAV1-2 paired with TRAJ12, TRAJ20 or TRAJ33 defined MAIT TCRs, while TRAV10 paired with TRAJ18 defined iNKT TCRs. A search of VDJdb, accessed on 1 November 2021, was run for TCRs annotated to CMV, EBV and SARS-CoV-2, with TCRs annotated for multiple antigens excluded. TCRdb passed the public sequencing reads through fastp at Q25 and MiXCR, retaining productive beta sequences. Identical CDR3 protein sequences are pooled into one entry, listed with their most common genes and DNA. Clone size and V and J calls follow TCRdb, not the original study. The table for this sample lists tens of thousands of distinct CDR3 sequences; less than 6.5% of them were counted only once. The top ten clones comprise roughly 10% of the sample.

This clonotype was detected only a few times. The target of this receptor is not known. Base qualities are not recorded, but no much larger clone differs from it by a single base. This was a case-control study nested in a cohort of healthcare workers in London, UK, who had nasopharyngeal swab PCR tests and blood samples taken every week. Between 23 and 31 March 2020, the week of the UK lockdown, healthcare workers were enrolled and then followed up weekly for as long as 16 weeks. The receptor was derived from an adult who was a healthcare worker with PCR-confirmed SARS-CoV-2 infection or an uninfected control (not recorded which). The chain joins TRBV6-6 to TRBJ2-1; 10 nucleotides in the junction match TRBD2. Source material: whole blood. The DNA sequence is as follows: TGTGCCAGCAGTTTAGCGGGAGGATCCAATGAGCAGTTCTTC. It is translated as CASSLAGGSNEQFF.